This TCR beta chain is drawn from a study of cytomegalovirus exposure and HLA in healthy donors (TCRdb year 2017). The study in broad terms: In an earlier analysis of 550 to 750 of the donors, 276 Gb of sequence data and 117 million unique TCR beta sequences from about 179 million T cells were reported. Around 300 gigabases of sequencing data and 78 million or so unique TCR sequences were included in an early release covering around 600 HLA-typed donors. Among the roughly 390 genotyped donors, around 81% belonged to the genetic ancestry cluster associated with self-reported Caucasian donors. The aim of the study was to test whether cataloging public T cell receptors could identify signatures of past pathogen exposure. The T cell repertoires of 670 or so subjects were profiled by immunosequencing and related to cytomegalovirus serostatus. Along with the roughly 670-subject first cohort, a separate validation cohort of over 90 different subjects was used. The study combined high-throughput TCR immunosequencing, statistical association of individual TCRs with disease status, and machine learning to predict cytomegalovirus infection status. A later analysis re-examined previously published TCR beta repertoires from roughly 720 donors and added high-resolution HLA genotyping to investigate patterns of TCR occurrence. In the later analysis, no new phenotypic data were used to find candidate immune exposures; instead, reliance was placed on TCR beta sequences and their occurrence across donors. To decide whether each TCR beta V gene segment behaved as functional or pseudogenic, an earlier analysis of 587 of the donors relied on high-throughput TCR beta sequencing. Alongside the repertoire data, information on donor age, sex, ethnicity and CMV serostatus was compiled. In a later genetic analysis, genome-wide SNP genotypes for about three fifths of the 666 donors were used, and that subset was treated as a discovery cohort. Every repertoire in the discovery cohort had been generated on one and the same sequencing platform. Class I and class II HLA loci were covered by the typing at four-digit resolution. The number of typed donors differed by locus: 629-630 for A, B, C, DRB1 and DQB1; 522 for DQA1; some 590 for DPA1; and about 450 for DPB1. Because of strong linkage in the cohort, five DR-DQ haplotypes were treated as single units for association and clustering. On average, over 200,000 unique TCR beta nucleotide sequences were sequenced per donor among roughly 430 genotyped donors of the cohort, with around 19% of those sequences being non-productive. Overall results and qualifications from the work: Specific HLA alleles were associated with about 17,000 TCR beta sequences at a false discovery rate of 0.05 in a later analysis. Strong co-occurrence of HLA alleles, especially DR and DQ, made assigning TCR associations to individual alleles difficult. According to a later analysis, TCR association rates differed among HLA loci, with DRB1 alleles showing the most associated TCRs and HLA-C alleles showing the fewest. Across donors, most TCR sequences were observed very rarely, whereas some public TCRs were present in many individuals. The 87-base-pair reads could not distinguish some IMGT-functional V segments, including TRBV6-2 and TRBV6-3, so those segments were excluded. Because HLA typing was missing for some donors at each locus, association tests included only the typed subset. The classifier was reported to diagnose cytomegalovirus status with high specificity and sensitivity in both the original and validation cohorts. Roughly uniform sequencing depth across donors was assumed in presence/absence analyses, although this assumption may not hold. A few of the identified cytomegalovirus-associated TCR beta chains were confirmed in vitro to be specific for cytomegalovirus antigens. According to a later analysis, most CMV-associated TCR beta chains appeared to be HLA-restricted, and the HLA associations seemed to be driven largely by CMV exposure. Immune exposure information for the cohort was limited to CMV serostatus. A further reported finding was that TCR beta sequences accurately predicted the HLA-A and HLA-B alleles for most subjects in the first cohort. According to the authors, the approach could potentially be generalized to other disease states and immunological phenotypes. According to a later genetic analysis, donors in an Asian-associated ancestry cluster had fewer N-insertions in productive TCRs than the roughly 670-donor mean. In an earlier analysis of roughly 500 of the donors, most TCR beta V segments appeared in productive rearrangements about 87% or about 30% of the time, broadly matching IMGT annotations. In a later analysis, HLA-associated TCR beta chains were found to be more clonally expanded and to have lower generation probabilities than equally common non-associated chains. The earlier analysis of approximately 590 of the donors excluded approximately 15 rarely observed V segments, including chromosome 9 orphons, because counts were too low. A cluster of highly shared sequence variants was judged likely to represent a technical artifact of the sequencing pipeline. Only TCR beta chains were sequenced in this cohort, and the absence of alpha or paired-chain data limited detectable features. An association between a missense DCLRE1C variant and V-gene and J-gene trimming of TCR beta chains was found in a later genetic analysis and replicated in an independent cohort. Correlated functional status among segregating V segments might reflect linkage disequilibrium, but an unknown experimental factor could not be ruled out. A later analysis reported that several top co-occurrence clusters appeared linked to parvovirus B19, influenza, CMV and Epstein-Barr virus. The study listed 170 or so TCR beta chains as associated with cytomegalovirus.

In the case of this clone: The antigen it binds to is not known. Base-call qualities are not available, and no considerably larger clone is one nucleotide away.

The cohort comprised some 730 healthy bone marrow donors. At the time of sampling, every cohort member was nominally healthy, though immune exposures that went unrecorded were likely present. The donor tested CMV seronegative and was one of the 352 seronegative cohort members. A peripheral blood sample was provided by each donor, and peripheral blood mononuclear cells were used for TCR beta sequencing. The Qiagen DNeasy Blood Extraction Kit was used to extract genomic DNA from the blood cell samples. The library came from the immunoSEQ multiplex PCR assay. For the multiplex PCR, a mixture combining 60 forward primers for TCR Vbeta segments and 13 reverse primers for TCR Jbeta segments was used. Amplification of the CDR3 region of rearranged TCR beta genes was performed with a multiplex PCR assay on genomic DNA. On the Illumina HiSeq System, the amplified TCR beta libraries were sequenced as 87-base-pair reads. Processing in the source paper ran as follows. A later analysis counted approximately 84 million unique TCR beta chains across the 666 repertoires, and 9 million to 14 million of these chains were shared by at least two donors. To remove PCR and sequencing errors, raw reads were error-corrected and collapsed into unique sequences using a nearest-neighbor algorithm that merged closely related sequences. CDR3 sequences were aligned to IMGT reference sequences to assign V, D and J gene segments. For a sequence to be retained, a match of at least six nucleotides was required to both a V gene segment and a J gene segment. Rearrangements were called productive when the CDR3 lacked stop codons and stayed in frame with V and J; all others were non-productive. CDR3 was defined by IMGT convention, running from the second conserved V-encoded cysteine to the conserved J-encoded phenylalanine. In an earlier analysis of 500 to 650 of the donors, sequences lacking an unambiguous match to a single V gene segment were excluded. In an earlier analysis of several hundred of the donors, V segments were called functional above 56.7% productive rearrangements and were called segregating when the between-donor standard deviation exceeded 5%. A statistical classification framework was built to diagnose cytomegalovirus status from the catalog of TCR beta chain sequences. A later analysis assigned V and J genes by comparing TCR nucleotide sequences with IMGT/GENE-DB human TR gene sequences. A later analysis assigned CDR3 sequences and most-parsimonious VDJ recombination scenarios with the TCRdist pipeline. In a later analysis, every TCR beta chain was defined by the combination of its CDR3 amino acid sequence and its V-gene family, and reads without a unique V-gene family were dropped. In a later analysis, 450 to 600 highly shared, low-generation-probability nucleotide sequences were removed to address suspected cross-contamination and a sequencing artifact. A later analysis calculated a clonal expansion index for each public chain from normalized within-repertoire ranks of inferred template counts. A later analysis computed generation probabilities with a VDJ recombination model fitted to out-of-frame rearrangements, and checked the results against IGoR. Hypergeometric tests were used in a later analysis to score TCR-TCR, TCR-HLA and TCR-CMV co-occurrence, with a repertoire-size bias correction applied to the TCR pairs. To estimate false discovery rates, a later analysis permuted the HLA or CMV assignments 20 times. In a later analysis, co-occurring TCRs were grouped with DBSCAN, and TCRdist sequence similarity was added when clustering was performed within HLA-allele-positive subsets. Repertoires with fewer than 30,000 or more than 120,000 public chains were left out of co-occurrence clustering, as were about five repertoires with anomalous nucleotide sharing. TCRdb provides this immuneACCESS table in a form limited to in-frame rearrangements. Some clones are lacking; in checked studies, under half of them reflect an unresolved V gene, and why the rest are absent is not known. The V and J calls and clone size were taken over from that table, and D and trimming were inferred from the DNA. The sample includes under 150,000 clones, with more than 75% observed a single time. The biggest ten clones account for about 2.4% of the sample.

From cysteine to phenylalanine, the CDR3 is 16 amino acids long. Only the CDR3 region is kept as DNA, spanning 48 bases read in frame from base 1. The CDR1 and CDR2 encoded by the germline V gene are MGHRA and YSYEKL. V is reduced by 0 bases and J by 0 bases, leaving a spacing of 9 bases between them. Sequencing used PBMCs. The chain was built from TRBV4-1 and TRBJ1-3; TRBD1 is a possible D gene, resting on 6 matching bases. The receptor was derived from a man in his forties or fifties in good health and CMV-seronegative. The nucleotide sequence reads as follows: TGCGCCAGCAGCCAAGACAACAGGGCCTCTGGAAACACCATATATTTT. It translates as CASSQDNRASGNTIYF.